This T cell receptor beta chain was recorded in a study of T cells in localized non-small cell lung cancer. Assay: immunoSEQ multiplex PCR; the TCRdb copy retains only in-frame clones and omits some. The sample carries under 3,500 clones, roughly 29% recorded once. CDR1 is MDHEN, CDR2 SYDVKM, per germline. V was trimmed by 2 bases and J by 2 bases, leaving 10 bases between them. CDR3 size: 15 residues. This clone has a handful of counts. The receptor was derived from a woman aged 35-70 years with stage I lung adenocarcinoma. The material sequenced was lung tumor tissue, taken before any cancer treatment. The chain joins TRBV28 to TRBJ1-5, with D possibly matching TRBD1 (5 bases). The CDR3 here is CASSLGGAGNQPQHF. The CDR3 region has the DNA TGTGCCAGCAGTTTAGGAGGGGCCGGCAATCAGCCCCAGCATTTT. Supplemented by reference TRBV28 and TRBJ1-5, the full variable domain reads DVKVTQSSRYLVKRTGEKVFLECVQDMDHENMFWYRQDPGLGLRLIYFSYDVKMKEKGDIPEGYSVSREKKERFSLILESASTNQTSMYLCASSLGGAGNQPQHFGDGTRLSIL.